What follows are 29 T cell receptor beta chains derived from one specimen sequenced in a study of PD-1 blockade in mismatch repair-deficient tumors. TCRdb's copy holds only in-frame clones and misses some; the assay was immunoSEQ multiplex PCR. The table records 25,000 to 30,000 clones, roughly 80% of them present only once. The source material was PBMCs, sampled before pembrolizumab treatment. Receptors were obtained from an adult with mismatch repair-deficient cancer.

The rearrangement links TRBV27 to TRBJ1-1; 9 nucleotides match TRBD1. V dropped 5 bases and J dropped 2; count of bases not matched to a gene: 6. This CDR3 comprises 15 residues. Germline assignment: CDR1 MNHEY and CDR2 SMNVEV (reference sequence). CDR3 sequence (DNA): TGTGCCAGCAGTAATCCGGGACAGGGTAACACTGAAGCTTTCTTT. Its protein is CASSNPGQGNTEAFF.

This clone occurred once. The V and J genes are TRBV7-9 and TRBJ2-3; 7 bases match TRBD2. This CDR3 region has 16 residues. From germline, CDR1 is SEHNR and CDR2 FQNEAQ (reference sequence). The V segment lost 4 bases and the J segment 0 bases; nucleotides outside the gene matches: 7. CDR3 coding DNA: TGTGCCAGCAGCTCGATAGCGGGCAGTAGCACAGATACGCAGTATTTT. Its translation: CASSSIAGSSTDTQYF. Supplemented by reference TRBV7-9 and TRBJ2-3, the full variable domain reads DTGVSQNPRHKITKRGQNVTFRCDPISEHNRLYWYRQTLGQGPEFLTYFQNEAQLEKSRLLSDRFSAERPKGSFSTLEIQRTEQGDSAMYLCASSSIAGSSTDTQYFGPGTRLTVL.

The chain joins TRBV30 to TRBJ2-1; possible D gene TRBD2, 5 bases. The CDR3 runs to 14 residues. From germline, CDR1 is GTSNPN and CDR2 SVGIG (reference sequence). Trimming shortened V by 4 bases and J by 5 bases, and 15 bases separated the two germline ends. CDR3 amino acids: CAWTVPGKHNEQFF. CDR3 sequence (DNA): TGTGCCTGGACCGTTCCGGGGAAACACAATGAGCAGTTCTTC.

In its sample, this clone was seen once. The chain uses TRBV2 and TRBJ2-1; 7 nucleotides align to TRBD1. The ends lost 7 bases at V and 2 bases at J; junction bases unmatched: 5. CDR3 size: 14 residues. The germline V gene encodes CDR1 SNHLY and CDR2 FYNNEI. CDR3 DNA: TGTGCCAGCAAGTTGGACAGGACCTACAATGAGCAGTTCTTC. As protein: CASKLDRTYNEQFF.

This clone was picked up a small number of times. The chain has TRBV6-1 and TRBJ1-2; the match to TRBD1 covers 10 bases. With V trimmed by 6 bases and J by 4 bases, 5 bases remained unmatched. This CDR3 is 14 amino acids long. The germline gives CDR1 MNHNS, CDR2 SASEGT. The CDR3 is CASRRQGAIYGYTF. The CDR3 DNA is TGTGCCAGCAGGCGACAGGGGGCAATCTATGGCTACACCTTC.

The J gene is TRBJ2-2, the V gene TRBV4-1, with a tentative D call TRBD1 (6 bases). This CDR3 has 14 residues. V lost 1 base and J 8 bases, leaving 11 bases between the germline ends. Germline CDR1 is MGHRA and CDR2 is YSYEKL. As DNA, the CDR3 is TGCGCCAGCAGCCAAGTAACAGGGTATGGGGAGCTGTTTTTT. Its translation: CASSQVTGYGELFF.

The chain is built from TRBV30 and TRBJ1-3, with D unclear. The CDR3 sequence is 12 residues long. The germline V gene has CDR1 GTSNPN and CDR2 SVGIG (reference sequence). V gave up 3 bases and J gave up 6 bases, with 9 bases separating them. In nucleotides, the CDR3 is TGTGCCTGGAGCGTCAGTACAAACACCATATATTTT. It translates to CAWSVSTNTIYF.

The CDR3 region has the DNA TGCAGCGTGCACACAGGGGATACGCAGTATTTT. Protein sequence: CSVHTGDTQYF. The V gene is TRBV29-1, the J gene TRBJ2-3, with D tentatively TRBD1 (6 bases). The ends were cut back, 6 bases at V and 6 bases at J, with 10 bases in the middle. Germline assignment: CDR1 SQVTM and CDR2 ANQGSEA. The CDR3 contains 11 residues.

The chain combines TRBV5-1 with TRBJ2-7; 9 bases fit TRBD1. The ends lost 3 bases at V and 4 bases at J; junction bases unmatched: 8. The CDR3 is made up of 15 amino acids. CDR1 is SGHRS and CDR2 is YFSETQ in the germline V gene. CDR3 region: CASSSNPGQGYEQYF. The DNA of the CDR3 is TGCGCCAGCAGCTCCAACCCTGGACAGGGGTACGAGCAGTACTTC.

The chain joins TRBV5-4 to TRBJ2-1; TRBD1 aligns across 10 bases. The CDR3 sequence is 13 residues long. Trimming at V came to 5 bases and at J to 7 bases, leaving 3 bases not matched to a gene. Germline V gives CDR1 SGHNT, CDR2 YYREEE (reference sequence). The CDR3 DNA is TGTGCCAGCAGGGACAGGGGGGGAAATGAGCAGTTCTTC. Translated: CASRDRGGNEQFF.

This clone has a single count. The chain carries TRBV28 and TRBJ2-1; D call uncertain. V dropped 2 bases and J dropped 4 bases, with 9 bases sitting between them. CDR3 length equals 14 residues. The V gene's germline CDR1 is MDHEN and CDR2 SYDVKM. The CDR3 DNA is TGTGCCAGCAGTTTAGAGCAGGTTTACAATGAGCAGTTCTTC. Protein product: CASSLEQVYNEQFF.

The chain carries TRBV5-1 and TRBJ2-3; possible D gene TRBD2, 6 bases. With 2 bases removed from V and 0 bases from J, the gap between germline ends came to 10 bases. The CDR3 has 15 amino acids. The germline CDR1 and CDR2 sequences are SGHRS and YFSETQ. CDR3 protein: CASSFPGESTDTQYF. Here the CDR3 DNA reads TGCGCCAGCAGCTTCCCGGGAGAGAGCACAGATACGCAGTATTTT.

This clone showed up just once. The CDR3 here is CASQEGHSTDTQYF. DNA for the CDR3: TGTGCCAGCCAGGAGGGCCATAGCACAGATACGCAGTATTTT. The chain employs TRBV7-2 and TRBJ2-3; D may be TRBD2 (6 bases). CDR3 length equals 14 residues. Germline V gene lookup returns CDR1 SGHTA and CDR2 FQGNSA. Trimming cost V 8 bases and J 0 bases, with 12 bases left between them.

The CDR3 loop is CASSLGAYSNQPQHF. DNA for the CDR3: TGTGCCAGCAGCTTGGGGGCTTATAGCAATCAGCCCCAGCATTTT. The chain is built from TRBV5-8 and TRBJ1-5, with unresolved D. Trimming left V 0 bases short and J 0 bases short, with 7 bases between. CDR1 and CDR2 from the germline V gene are SGHTS and YDEGEE. CDR3 length: 15 amino acids.

The chain has TRBV28 and TRBJ1-2, with TRBD1 matching 7 bases. The CDR3 loop spans 15 amino acids. The germline CDR1 and CDR2 sequences are MDHEN and SYDVKM. V shed 4 bases, J shed 8 bases, and the junction held 13 bases outside the gene matches. CDR3 in amino acids: CASSSKKQGPSGYTF. CDR3 DNA: TGTGCCAGCAGTTCCAAAAAACAGGGGCCCTCGGGCTACACCTTC.

This clone is a singleton in its sample. This chain links TRBV5-1 with TRBJ2-1; the D gene is possibly TRBD2 (6 bases). V was clipped by 1 base and J by 7 bases, with 15 bases between them. The CDR3 has 15 amino acids. Germline V gives CDR1 SGHRS, CDR2 YFSETQ. CDR3 residues: CASSLNDFGGNEQFF. CDR3 bases: TGCGCCAGCAGCTTGAATGACTTCGGGGGAAATGAGCAGTTCTTC. Using reference TRBV5-1 and TRBJ2-1 for the parts outside the CDR3, the full variable domain is KAGVTQTPRYLIKTRGQQVTLSCSPISGHRSVSWYQQTPGQGLQFLFEYFSETQRNKGNFPGRFSGRQFSNSRSEMNVSTLELGDSALYLCASSLNDFGGNEQFFGPGTRLTVL.

The chain employs TRBV5-1 and TRBJ1-1; D might be TRBD1 (6 bases). Trimming stripped 0 bases from V and 3 bases from J, with 12 bases between. The CDR3 totals 15 residues. Germline loops: CDR1 SGHRS, CDR2 YFSETQ. CDR3 nucleotides: TGCGCCAGCAGCTTGGCAGGACAGCCGGACACTGAAGCTTTCTTT. It yields the protein CASSLAGQPDTEAFF.

The chain is built from TRBV19 and TRBJ2-7; 11 bases line up with TRBD2. This CDR3 contains 16 residues. V gave up 4 bases and J gave up 5 bases; unmatched junction bases: 10. From germline, CDR1 is LNHDA and CDR2 SQIVND (reference sequence). The chain's CDR3 is CASSTQLAGGRNEQYF. CDR3 nucleotides: TGTGCCAGTAGTACCCAGCTAGCGGGAGGCAGGAACGAGCAGTACTTC.

The table lists this clone with a few counts. This chain joins TRBV5-1 and TRBJ2-3; no reliable D call. V lost 5 bases and J lost 14, with 9 bases in between. From germline, CDR1 is SGHRS and CDR2 YFSETQ. The CDR3 covers 9 residues. The CDR3, as DNA: TGCGCCAGCAGTCCCGCAGGGTATTTT. This sequence encodes CASSPAGYF.

The rearrangement links TRBV5-4 to TRBJ2-2, with D unclear. CDR3 length: 14 residues. V shed 4 bases and J shed 1 base, with 8 bases lying between them. CDR1 is SGHNT, CDR2 YYREEE, per germline (reference sequence). This CDR3 reads CASSPSLNTGELFF. The CDR3 nucleotides are TGTGCCAGCAGCCCCTCCCTGAACACCGGGGAGCTGTTTTTT.

This chain uses TRBV27 with TRBJ1-2; possible D gene TRBD1, 6 bases. V gave up 5 bases and J gave up 3 bases, with 16 bases separating them. Germline V lookup: CDR1 MNHEY, CDR2 SMNVEV (reference sequence). This CDR3 comprises 15 residues. The CDR3 protein is CASSLPSTGDYGYTF. Here the CDR3 DNA reads TGTGCCAGCAGTCTCCCTTCGACAGGAGACTATGGCTACACCTTC.

The V gene is TRBV18, the J gene TRBJ2-2, with D perhaps TRBD1 (6 bases). V was clipped by 6 bases and J by 7 bases, with 15 bases between them. CDR3 size: 14 residues. Germline V gives CDR1 KGHSH, CDR2 LQKENI. The CDR3 sequence: CASSPAGDGGELFF. The CDR3 coding sequence is TGTGCCAGCTCGCCGGCAGGGGACGGCGGGGAGCTGTTTTTT.

This clone is a singleton in its sample. The chain carries TRBV5-1 and TRBJ2-1; 7 positions match TRBD1. Per the germline V gene, CDR1 is SGHRS and CDR2 is YFSETQ. V lost 4 bases and J lost 3; bases outside the gene matches: 7. The CDR3 runs 15 residues. CDR3 residues: CASSVLQGIYNEQFF. CDR3 in DNA: TGCGCCAGCAGCGTCCTACAGGGGATCTACAATGAGCAGTTCTTC.

The chain links TRBV11-3 to TRBJ1-2, with D perhaps matching TRBD1 (5 bases). The ends were cut back, 5 bases at V and 6 bases at J, with 10 bases in the middle. The CDR3 sequence is 12 residues long. Germline V lookup: CDR1 SGHNT, CDR2 YENEEA. The CDR3 sequence is CASSAGIDGYTF. CDR3 nucleotide sequence: TGTGCCAGCAGCGCAGGGATTGATGGCTACACCTTC.

The chain employs TRBV10-3 and TRBJ2-7, with TRBD2 matching 10 bases. Germline trimming cut 6 bases from V and 3 bases from J; bases unmatched to any gene: 8. This CDR3 contains 15 residues. Germline values: CDR1 ENHRY, CDR2 SYGVKD. This CDR3 reads CAIRSPGTSVYEQYF. As DNA, the CDR3 is TGTGCCATCAGAAGTCCCGGGACTAGCGTCTACGAGCAGTACTTC.

CDR3 bases: TGTGCCTGGGGACAAAACACTGAAGCTTTCTTT. Amino acid sequence: CAWGQNTEAFF. V gene TRBV30 combines with J gene TRBJ1-1; D is possibly TRBD1 (5 bases). Deletions cut 5 bases from V and 2 bases from J, with 6 bases between. The CDR3 runs to 11 residues. CDR1 and CDR2 from the germline V gene are GTSNPN and SVGIG (reference sequence).

This clone was seen a few times. The rearrangement links TRBV27 to TRBJ2-7; D perhaps matches TRBD1 (5 bases). The CDR3 loop spans 14 amino acids. With 2 bases removed from V and 4 bases from J, the gap between germline ends came to 12 bases. The germline V gene has CDR1 MNHEY and CDR2 SMNVEV (reference sequence). CDR3 loop: CASSLRGASYEQYF. The CDR3 bases are TGTGCCAGCAGTTTAAGGGGCGCTAGTTACGAGCAGTACTTC.

The rearrangement joins TRBV6-4 to TRBJ2-5, with D tentatively TRBD2 (5 bases). CDR3 size: 13 residues. Germline values: CDR1 MRHNA, CDR2 SNTAGT. Between the trimmed V and J ends, which lost 2 bases and 7 bases, there was a span of 11 bases. CDR3 protein: CASSDGLLGTQYF. As DNA, the CDR3 is TGTGCCAGCAGTGACGGACTTCTGGGGACCCAGTACTTC.

This sequence joins TRBV19 and TRBJ2-1; 11 bases agree with TRBD2. The CDR3 length is 14 residues. The germline CDR1 and CDR2 sequences are LNHDA and SQIVND (reference sequence). The V and J ends lost 7 bases and 9 bases, in that order; junction bases with no gene match: 8. CDR3 amino acids: CASNIAGGPGEQFF. CDR3 nucleotides: TGTGCCAGTAACATAGCGGGAGGGCCTGGTGAGCAGTTCTTC.